The 12 T cell receptor beta chains given below trace back to one sample, sequenced in a study of blood T cell repertoires in COVID-19. Measured with immunoSEQ multiplex PCR; TCRdb has only the in-frame clones, and not every one. The data show 90,000 to 120,000 clones, around 89% seen once. Sequenced sample: peripheral blood. Receptor source: a man aged 40-55 years with active or convalescent COVID-19.

The J gene is TRBJ2-7, the V gene TRBV5-1, with D possibly matching TRBD1 (8 bases). The germline V gene has CDR1 SGHRS and CDR2 YFSETQ. CDR3 length equals 18 residues. V lost 4 bases and J 1 base, leaving 24 bases between the germline ends. CDR3 in amino acids: CASSPGGTGTGGSYEQYF. The DNA for the CDR3 is TGCGCCAGCAGCCCGGGAGGTACAGGGACAGGTGGGTCCTACGAGCAGTACTTC.

V usage is TRBV27 and J usage is TRBJ2-7, with TRBD1 matching over 7 bases. V was pared by 8 bases and J by 9 bases, with 13 bases of the junction left unmatched. There are 13 residues in the CDR3. Germline CDR1 and CDR2: MNHEY and SMNVEV (reference sequence). CDR3 nucleotides: TGTGCCAGCGGTCAGACAGGGCCCCTACGGCAGTACTTC. It yields the protein CASGQTGPLRQYF.

The chain carries TRBV7-9 and TRBJ1-1; D is possibly TRBD1 (5 bases). V was cut by 7 bases and J by 0 bases, with 15 bases left in between. The CDR3 spans 15 residues. From germline, CDR1 is SEHNR and CDR2 FQNEAQ (reference sequence). The CDR3: CASTLSGAVNTEAFF. The CDR3 region has the DNA TGTGCCAGCACCCTGTCTGGGGCAGTGAACACTGAAGCTTTCTTT.

CDR3 nucleotides: TGTGCCAGCAGCTTAGCCAACAATGAGCAGTTCTTC. Translation: CASSLANNEQFF. The V call is TRBV7-9, the J call TRBJ2-1, with unresolved D. This CDR3 has 12 residues. CDR1 is SEHNR, CDR2 FQNEAQ, per germline (reference sequence). V lost 0 bases, J lost 5 bases, and 2 bases lay in between.

V is TRBV5-4 and J is TRBJ1-5; TRBD1 matches 10 bases. Trimming took 3 bases from V and 4 from J; bases not matched to a gene: 7. The CDR3 covers 16 residues. CDR1 and CDR2 (germline): SGHNT, YYREEE (reference sequence). CDR3 amino acids: CASSSTGGPENQPQHF. The CDR3 DNA is TGTGCCAGCAGCTCGACAGGGGGCCCCGAGAATCAGCCCCAGCATTTT.

The rearrangement links TRBV29-1 to TRBJ1-2, with D maybe TRBD1 (6 bases). The CDR3 contains 13 residues. Deletions cut 4 bases from V and 4 bases from J, with 13 bases between. CDR1 is SQVTM, CDR2 ANQGSEA, per germline. The CDR3 sequence is CSVGHREGYGYTF. The DNA of the CDR3 is TGCAGCGTTGGCCACAGGGAGGGCTATGGCTACACCTTC.

V usage is TRBV11-3 and J usage is TRBJ2-3; a weak D match, TRBD2 (6 bases). Germline values: CDR1 SGHNT, CDR2 YENEEA. V was shortened by 5 bases and J by 4 bases, with 16 bases between the two germline ends. The CDR3 runs 15 residues. CDR3 in DNA: TGTGCCAGCAGCCGGGGACTCGGCGCTGCAGATACGCAGTATTTT. This encodes CASSRGLGAADTQYF.

This chain uses TRBV27 with TRBJ1-5; a weak D match, TRBD1 (6 bases). This CDR3 is 14 amino acids long. V lost 4 bases and J 4 bases, leaving 11 bases between the germline ends. CDR1 and CDR2 from the germline V gene are MNHEY and SMNVEV (reference sequence). CDR3 sequence: CASSWGTPNQPQHF. For the CDR3, the DNA is TGTGCCAGCAGTTGGGGGACACCTAATCAGCCCCAGCATTTT.

This clone was counted once. The chain employs TRBV19 and TRBJ1-6; TRBD1 matches 7 bases. This CDR3 region has 16 residues. Germline V lookup: CDR1 LNHDA, CDR2 SQIVND (reference sequence). The V segment lost 3 bases and the J segment 7 bases; nucleotides outside the gene matches: 9. The CDR3: CASSIRDSLMNSPLHF. In nucleotides, the CDR3 is TGTGCCAGTAGTATCCGGGACAGCTTAATGAATTCACCCCTCCACTTT.

This clone appeared a single time. The J gene is TRBJ2-3, the V gene TRBV21-1; the table's D gene call, TRBD2, was not cross checked with the DNA. TRBV21-1 is a pseudogene locus. There are 16 residues in the CDR3. The CDR3 DNA follows: TGTGCCAGCAGCATTAGTGGGAGTCCAAGGACAGATACGCAGTATTTT. As protein: CASSISGSPRTDTQYF.

CDR3 in amino acids: CASSTASGGLYEQYF. CDR3 bases: TGTGCCAGCAGTACCGCTAGCGGGGGATTATACGAGCAGTACTTC. V usage is TRBV28 and J usage is TRBJ2-7; 10 bases match TRBD2. CDR3 length: 15 residues. Trimming cost V 5 bases and J 4 bases; bases outside gene matches: 8. Germline CDR1 MDHEN, CDR2 SYDVKM.

This sequence joins TRBV29-1 and TRBJ2-2, with D perhaps TRBD1 (5 bases). CDR1 is SQVTM, CDR2 ANQGSEA, per germline. V lost 6 bases, J lost 3 bases, and 11 bases lay in between. This CDR3 spans 13 amino acids. The CDR3 DNA is TGCAGCGTCAGGGTATACGACACCGGGGAGCTGTTTTTT. It is translated as CSVRVYDTGELFF.